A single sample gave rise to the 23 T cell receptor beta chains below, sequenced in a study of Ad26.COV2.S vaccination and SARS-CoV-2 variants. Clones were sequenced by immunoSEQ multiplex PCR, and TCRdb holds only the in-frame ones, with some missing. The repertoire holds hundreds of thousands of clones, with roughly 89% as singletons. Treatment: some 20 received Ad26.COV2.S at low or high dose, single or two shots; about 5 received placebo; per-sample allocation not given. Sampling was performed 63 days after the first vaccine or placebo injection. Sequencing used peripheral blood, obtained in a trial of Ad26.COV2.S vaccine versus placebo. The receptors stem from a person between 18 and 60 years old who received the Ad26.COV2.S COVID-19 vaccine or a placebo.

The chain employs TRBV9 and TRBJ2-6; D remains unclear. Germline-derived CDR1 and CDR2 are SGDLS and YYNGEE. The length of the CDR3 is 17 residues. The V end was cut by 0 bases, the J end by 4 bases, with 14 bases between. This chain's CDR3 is CASSVAVNDLGANVLTF. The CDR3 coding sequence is TGTGCCAGCAGCGTAGCGGTAAACGATCTCGGGGCCAACGTCCTGACTTTC. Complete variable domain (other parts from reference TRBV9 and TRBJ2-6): DSGVTQTPKHLITATGQRVTLRCSPRSGDLSVYWYQQSLDQGLQFLIQYYNGEERAKGNILERFSAQQFPDLHSELNLSSLELGDSALYFCASSVAVNDLGANVLTFGAGSRLTVL.

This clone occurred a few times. CDR3 in amino acids: CASSLRLAGRQFF. The CDR3 region has the DNA TGTGCCAGCAGCCTTAGACTAGCCGGAAGGCAGTTCTTC. The chain employs TRBV27 and TRBJ2-1, with 7 bases aligning to TRBD2. The CDR3 contains 13 residues. Germline V CDR1 and CDR2: MNHEY, SMNVEV (reference sequence). V shed 6 bases and J 12 bases; nucleotides not matched to a gene: 11.

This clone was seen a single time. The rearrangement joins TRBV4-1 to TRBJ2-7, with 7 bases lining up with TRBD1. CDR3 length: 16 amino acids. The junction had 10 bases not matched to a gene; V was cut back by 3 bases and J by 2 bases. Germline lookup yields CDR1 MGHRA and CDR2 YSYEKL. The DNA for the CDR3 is TGCGCCAGCAGCCAGGACGTTCGAGGGGGCCCCTACGAGCAGTACTTC. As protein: CASSQDVRGGPYEQYF.

The CDR3 nucleotides are TGTGCCAGCAGCCCGGGACAGGGTTATGGCTACACCTTC. It encodes CASSPGQGYGYTF. V gene TRBV7-2 combines with J gene TRBJ1-2, with 9 bases that match TRBD1. The CDR3 is made up of 13 amino acids. Germline lookup yields CDR1 SGHTA and CDR2 FQGNSA. The V segment lost 5 bases and the J segment 5 bases; nucleotides outside the gene matches: 3.

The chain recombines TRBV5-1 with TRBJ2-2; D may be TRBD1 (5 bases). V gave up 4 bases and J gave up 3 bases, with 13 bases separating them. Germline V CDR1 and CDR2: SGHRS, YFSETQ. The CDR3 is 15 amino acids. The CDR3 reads CASSTTVYDTGELFF. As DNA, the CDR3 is TGCGCCAGCAGCACGACAGTTTACGACACCGGGGAGCTGTTTTTT.

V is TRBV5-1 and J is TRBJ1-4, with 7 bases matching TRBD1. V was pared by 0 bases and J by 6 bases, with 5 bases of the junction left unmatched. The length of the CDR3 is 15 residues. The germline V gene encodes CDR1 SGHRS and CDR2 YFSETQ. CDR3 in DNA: TGCGCCAGCAGCTTGGAGAGAGGGGGCGATGAAAAACTGTTTTTT. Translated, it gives CASSLERGGDEKLFF.

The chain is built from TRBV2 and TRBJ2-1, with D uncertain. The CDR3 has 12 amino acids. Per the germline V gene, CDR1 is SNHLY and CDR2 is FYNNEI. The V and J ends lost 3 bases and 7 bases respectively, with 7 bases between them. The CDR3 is CASSDLQNEQFF. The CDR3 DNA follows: TGTGCCAGCAGTGATCTCCAAAATGAGCAGTTCTTC.

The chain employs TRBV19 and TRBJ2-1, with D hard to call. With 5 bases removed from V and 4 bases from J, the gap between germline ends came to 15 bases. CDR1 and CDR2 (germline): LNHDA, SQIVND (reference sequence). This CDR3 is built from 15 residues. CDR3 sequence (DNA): TGTGCCAGTAGTCCCCTCGGGTCCCCTTACAATGAGCAGTTCTTC. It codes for CASSPLGSPYNEQFF. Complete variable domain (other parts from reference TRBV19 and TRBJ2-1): DGGITQSPKYLFRKEGQNVTLSCEQNLNHDAMYWYRQDPGQGLRLIYYSQIVNDFQKGDIAEGYSVSREKKESFPLTVTSAQKNPTAFYLCASSPLGSPYNEQFFGPGTRLTVL.

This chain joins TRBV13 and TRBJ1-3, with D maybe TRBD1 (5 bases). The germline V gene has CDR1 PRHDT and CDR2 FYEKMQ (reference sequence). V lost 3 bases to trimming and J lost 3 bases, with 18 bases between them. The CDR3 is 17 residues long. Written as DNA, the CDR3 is TGTGCCAGCAGCTTTAGTGGCCCCCTCGGGGGTGGAAACACCATATATTTT. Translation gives CASSFSGPLGGGNTIYF.

CDR3 loop: CASSSGGIFGQFF. The CDR3, as DNA: TGTGCCAGCAGCTCAGGTGGGATCTTTGGACAGTTCTTC. V usage is TRBV7-9 and J usage is TRBJ2-1, with D unclear. Trimming stripped 4 bases from V and 13 bases from J, with 17 bases between. Germline CDR1 is SEHNR and CDR2 is FQNEAQ (reference sequence). CDR3 length: 13 residues.

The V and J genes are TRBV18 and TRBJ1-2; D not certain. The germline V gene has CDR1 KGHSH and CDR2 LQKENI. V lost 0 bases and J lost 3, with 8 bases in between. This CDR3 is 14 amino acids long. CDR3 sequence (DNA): TGTGCCAGCTCACCACCGAACGGTGACTATGGCTACACCTTC. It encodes CASSPPNGDYGYTF.

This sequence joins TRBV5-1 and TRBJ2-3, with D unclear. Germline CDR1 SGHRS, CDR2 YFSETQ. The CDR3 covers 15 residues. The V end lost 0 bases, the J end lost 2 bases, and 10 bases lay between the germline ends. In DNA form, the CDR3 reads TGCGCCAGCAGCTTGGCAGGAGCCCACACAGATACGCAGTATTTT. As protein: CASSLAGAHTDTQYF.

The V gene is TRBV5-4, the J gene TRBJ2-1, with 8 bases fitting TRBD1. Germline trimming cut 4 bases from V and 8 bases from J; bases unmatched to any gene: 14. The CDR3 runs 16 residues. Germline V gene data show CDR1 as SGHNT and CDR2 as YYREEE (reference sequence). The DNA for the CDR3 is TGTGCCAGCAGCCCCTTCCGAACAGGGGGGAACGATGAGCAGTTCTTC. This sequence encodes CASSPFRTGGNDEQFF.

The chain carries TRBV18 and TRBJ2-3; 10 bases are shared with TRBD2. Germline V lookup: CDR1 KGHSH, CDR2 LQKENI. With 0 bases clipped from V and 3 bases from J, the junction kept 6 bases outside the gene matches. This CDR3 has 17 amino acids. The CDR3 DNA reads TGTGCCAGCTCACCACCGAGGTTAGCGGGAGGTACAGATACGCAGTATTTT. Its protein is CASSPPRLAGGTDTQYF.

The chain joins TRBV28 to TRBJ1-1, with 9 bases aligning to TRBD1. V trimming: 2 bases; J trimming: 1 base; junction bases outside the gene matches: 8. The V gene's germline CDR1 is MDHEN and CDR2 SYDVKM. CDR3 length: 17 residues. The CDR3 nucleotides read TGTGCCAGCAGTTTAAGGGACAGGGATTGGCCGAACACTGAAGCTTTCTTT. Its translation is CASSLRDRDWPNTEAFF.

CDR3 nucleotides: TGTGCCTGGAGGCTGACAGGGGGCAATGAGCAGTTCTTC. Translating gives CAWRLTGGNEQFF. The chain joins TRBV30 to TRBJ2-1, with 9 nucleotides matching TRBD1. This CDR3 has 13 residues. Trimming cost V 3 bases and J 6 bases; bases outside gene matches: 3. The germline V gene encodes CDR1 GTSNPN and CDR2 SVGIG (reference sequence).

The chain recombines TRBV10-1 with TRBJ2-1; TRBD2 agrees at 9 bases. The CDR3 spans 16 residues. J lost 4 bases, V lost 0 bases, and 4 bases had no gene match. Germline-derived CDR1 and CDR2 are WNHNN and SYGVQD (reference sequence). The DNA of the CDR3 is TGCGCCAGCAGTGAGTCAACCAGCGGGAGGTACAATGAGCAGTTCTTC. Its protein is CASSESTSGRYNEQFF.

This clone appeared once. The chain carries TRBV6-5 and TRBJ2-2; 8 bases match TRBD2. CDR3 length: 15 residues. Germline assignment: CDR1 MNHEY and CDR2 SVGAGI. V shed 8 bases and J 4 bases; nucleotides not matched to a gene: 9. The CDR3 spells CASLGREVFTGELFF. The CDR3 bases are TGTGCCAGCCTCGGGCGGGAGGTGTTCACCGGGGAGCTGTTTTTT.

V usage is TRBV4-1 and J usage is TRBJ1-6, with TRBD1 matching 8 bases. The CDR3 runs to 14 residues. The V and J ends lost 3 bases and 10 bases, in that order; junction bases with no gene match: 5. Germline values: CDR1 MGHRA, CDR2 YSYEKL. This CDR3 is CASSQDRVGSPLHF. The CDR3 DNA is TGCGCCAGCAGCCAGGACAGGGTAGGGTCACCCCTCCACTTT.

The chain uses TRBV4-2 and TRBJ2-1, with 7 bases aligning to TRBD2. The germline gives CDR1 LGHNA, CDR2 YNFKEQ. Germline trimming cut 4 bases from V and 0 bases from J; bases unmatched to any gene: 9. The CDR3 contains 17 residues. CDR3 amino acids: CASSPLADRSSYNEQFF. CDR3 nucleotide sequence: TGTGCCAGCAGCCCCCTAGCGGACCGGAGCTCCTACAATGAGCAGTTCTTC.

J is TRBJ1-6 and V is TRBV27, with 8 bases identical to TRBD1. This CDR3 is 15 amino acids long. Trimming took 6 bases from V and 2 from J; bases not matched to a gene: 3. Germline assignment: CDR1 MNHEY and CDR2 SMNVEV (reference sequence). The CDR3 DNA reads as TGTGCCAGCAGACAGGGGGAGGCCTATAATTCACCCCTCCACTTT. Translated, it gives CASRQGEAYNSPLHF.

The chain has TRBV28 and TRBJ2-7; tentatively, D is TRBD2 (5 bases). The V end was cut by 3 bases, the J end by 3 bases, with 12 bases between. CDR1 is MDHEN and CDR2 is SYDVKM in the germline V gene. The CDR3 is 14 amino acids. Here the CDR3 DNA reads TGTGCCAGCAGTTTTCGGGGAGTCGGCTACGAGCAGTACTTC. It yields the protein CASSFRGVGYEQYF.

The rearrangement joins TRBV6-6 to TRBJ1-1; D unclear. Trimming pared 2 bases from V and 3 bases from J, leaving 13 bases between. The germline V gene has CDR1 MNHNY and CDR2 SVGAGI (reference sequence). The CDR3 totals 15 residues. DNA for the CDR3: TGTGCCAGCAGTTACGCCGCGGGATACTACACTGAAGCTTTCTTT. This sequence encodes CASSYAAGYYTEAFF.